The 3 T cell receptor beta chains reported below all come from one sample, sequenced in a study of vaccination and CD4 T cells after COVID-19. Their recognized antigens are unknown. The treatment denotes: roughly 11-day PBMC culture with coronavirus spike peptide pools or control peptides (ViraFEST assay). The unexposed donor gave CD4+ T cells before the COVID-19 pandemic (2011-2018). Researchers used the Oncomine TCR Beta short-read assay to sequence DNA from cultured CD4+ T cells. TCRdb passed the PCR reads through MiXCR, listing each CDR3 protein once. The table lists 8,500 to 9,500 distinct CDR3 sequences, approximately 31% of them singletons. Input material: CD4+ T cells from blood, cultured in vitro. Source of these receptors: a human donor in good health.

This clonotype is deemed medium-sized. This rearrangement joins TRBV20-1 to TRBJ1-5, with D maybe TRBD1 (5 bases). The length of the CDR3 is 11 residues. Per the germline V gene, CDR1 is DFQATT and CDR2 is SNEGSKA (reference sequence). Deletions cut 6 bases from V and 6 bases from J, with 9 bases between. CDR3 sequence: CSAGAGQPQHF. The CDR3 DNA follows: TGCAGTGCCGGGGCAGGTCAGCCCCAGCATTTT.

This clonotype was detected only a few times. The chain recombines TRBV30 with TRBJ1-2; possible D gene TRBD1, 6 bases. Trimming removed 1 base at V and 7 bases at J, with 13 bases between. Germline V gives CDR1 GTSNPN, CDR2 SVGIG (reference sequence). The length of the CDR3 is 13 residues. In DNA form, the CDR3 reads TGTGCCTGGAGTGGGCAGGGGTATGGTGGCTACACCTTC. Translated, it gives CAWSGQGYGGYTF.

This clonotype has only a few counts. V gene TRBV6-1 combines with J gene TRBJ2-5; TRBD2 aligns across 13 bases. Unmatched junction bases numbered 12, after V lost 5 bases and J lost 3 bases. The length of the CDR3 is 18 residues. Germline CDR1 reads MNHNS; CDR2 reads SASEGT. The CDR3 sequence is CASSRTSGGPRWKETQYF. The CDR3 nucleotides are TGTGCCAGCAGTCGGACTAGCGGGGGCCCGCGTTGGAAAGAGACCCAGTACTTC.